The next 19 T cell receptor beta chains were all read from a single sample in a study of T cell responses to AZD1222 COVID-19 vaccine (dated by TCRdb to 2020 to 2023). The library relied on the immunoSEQ multiplex PCR assay. TCRdb provides this immuneACCESS table in a form limited to in-frame rearrangements. Some clones are lacking; in checked studies, under half of them reflect an unresolved V gene, and why the rest are absent is not known. The sample table records about 130,000 clones; about nine tenths of these occur just once. The ten largest clones add up to 0.85% to 1.3% of the sample. Reading the label with the study, this specimen's time point is: about 28 days (+/-7) after the second vaccine dose. The sample in question was peripheral blood, obtained 28 days after the second AZD1222 dose. Receptors were obtained from an adult who received the AZD1222 COVID-19 vaccine.

The chain carries TRBV5-6 and TRBJ2-4, with 7 bases aligning to TRBD1. The junction had 5 bases not matched to a gene; V was cut back by 6 bases and J by 5 bases. CDR3 length: 13 residues. Germline values: CDR1 SGHDT, CDR2 YYEEEE. CDR3 bases: TGTGCCAGCACCCTCGGGACAGAAAACATTCAGTACTTC. It specifies CASTLGTENIQYF.

The chain links TRBV4-2 to TRBJ2-3; 11 bases map to TRBD1. Losses at the gene ends were 4 bases for V and 2 bases for J; bases not matched to a gene: 8. Germline values: CDR1 LGHNA, CDR2 YNFKEQ. The CDR3 runs to 17 residues. Here the CDR3 DNA reads TGTGCCAGCAGCCCGCAGCGGACAGGGGGCCCCACAGATACGCAGTATTTT. Protein sequence: CASSPQRTGGPTDTQYF.

This rearrangement joins TRBV7-6 to TRBJ1-1; 7 bases are a match to TRBD1. V lost 4 bases and J lost 3; bases outside the gene matches: 5. The germline V gene has CDR1 SGHVS and CDR2 FNYEAQ. The length of the CDR3 is 14 residues. The CDR3 loop is CASSYITGDTEAFF. DNA of the CDR3: TGTGCCAGCAGCTACATAACAGGGGACACTGAAGCTTTCTTT. The full variable domain, rest sourced from reference TRBV7-6 and TRBJ1-1, is GAGVSQSPRYKVTKRGQDVALRCDPISGHVSLYWYRQALGQGPEFLTYFNYEAQQDKSGLPNDRFSAERPEGSISTLTIQRTEQRDSAMYRCASSYITGDTEAFFGQGTRLTVV.

The chain employs TRBV4-3 and TRBJ2-7; the D call may be TRBD1 or TRBD2 (5 bases each). The CDR3 has 14 amino acids. V was pared by 0 bases and J by 2 bases, with 8 bases between. Germline CDR1 is LGHNA and CDR2 is YSLEER. The CDR3 DNA follows: TGCGCCAGCAGCCAAGATTCGGGACCCTACGAGCAGTACTTC. It yields the protein CASSQDSGPYEQYF.

This rearrangement joins TRBV5-6 to TRBJ1-5; 8 bases map to TRBD1. The V gene's germline CDR1 is SGHDT and CDR2 YYEEEE. V shed 4 bases and J 7 bases; nucleotides not matched to a gene: 7. The CDR3 is made up of 14 amino acids. Here the CDR3 DNA reads TGTGCCAGCAGCCCCGACAGGGGTGGGCAGCCCCAGCATTTT. Encoded protein: CASSPDRGGQPQHF.

The chain is built from TRBV28 and TRBJ1-2; no clear D gene. CDR3 length: 13 amino acids. Per the germline V gene, CDR1 is MDHEN and CDR2 is SYDVKM. V was pared by 8 bases and J by 0 bases, with 10 bases between. CDR3 residues: CASRPAPNYGYTF. The CDR3 DNA reads as TGTGCCAGCCGCCCAGCTCCTAACTATGGCTACACCTTC.

This chain uses TRBV28 with TRBJ2-1; D unclear. CDR3 length: 12 residues. CDR1 and CDR2 from the germline V gene are MDHEN and SYDVKM. The V and J ends lost 3 bases and 9 bases respectively, with 9 bases between them. CDR3 sequence: CASSFYVGEQFF. The CDR3 region has the DNA TGTGCCAGCAGTTTCTATGTAGGTGAGCAGTTCTTC.

V gene TRBV7-3 combines with J gene TRBJ2-3, with no clear D. There are 14 residues in the CDR3. Germline V lookup: CDR1 SGHTA, CDR2 FQGTGA. The germline V and J ends were trimmed by 1 base and 0 bases, with 5 bases remaining between them. In nucleotides, the CDR3 is TGTGCCAGCAGCTTAAGCGCCAGCACAGATACGCAGTATTTT. Protein product: CASSLSASTDTQYF.

The chain carries TRBV2 and TRBJ2-2; 13 nucleotides match TRBD2. CDR3 length: 19 residues. The V gene's germline CDR1 is SNHLY and CDR2 FYNNEI. V shed 0 bases, J shed 0 bases, and the junction held 4 bases outside the gene matches. The CDR3 is CASSEAGTSGTANTGELFF. CDR3 in DNA: TGTGCCAGCAGTGAAGCCGGGACTAGCGGGACGGCGAACACCGGGGAGCTGTTTTTT.

CDR3 DNA: TGCGCCAGCAGGGGCACCGGGGAGCTGTTTTTT. Encoded protein: CASRGTGELFF. The J gene is TRBJ2-2, the V gene TRBV5-1; no definite D call. The CDR3 runs to 11 residues. Trimming took off 5 bases at V and 4 bases at J, with 3 bases between the two ends. Germline lookup yields CDR1 SGHRS and CDR2 YFSETQ.

This chain uses TRBV4-3 with TRBJ2-4, with TRBD2 identical over 7 bases. CDR3 length: 17 residues. V dropped 0 bases and J dropped 0; count of bases not matched to a gene: 5. Germline V CDR1 and CDR2: LGHNA, YSLEER. CDR3 sequence: CASSQDLGGTAKNIQYF. The CDR3 DNA is TGCGCCAGCAGCCAAGATCTGGGGGGGACAGCCAAAAACATTCAGTACTTC.

The chain employs TRBV5-6 and TRBJ2-5; D ambiguous. The V and J ends lost 4 bases and 4 bases respectively, with 11 bases between them. The CDR3 covers 13 residues. In germline, CDR1 is SGHDT, CDR2 YYEEEE. For the CDR3, the DNA is TGTGCCAGCAGCCGCCAGACCGGAGAGACCCAGTACTTC. Its protein product is CASSRQTGETQYF.

The chain has TRBV7-8 and TRBJ1-5; TRBD1 might be the D (6 bases). Germline assignment: CDR1 SGHVS and CDR2 FQNEAQ. The CDR3 is made up of 13 amino acids. Trimming cost V 1 base and J 7 bases, with 8 bases left between them. The CDR3 DNA sequence: TGTGCCAGCAGCTTAGGACAGGCCCAGCCCCAGCATTTT. Translating gives CASSLGQAQPQHF.

V and J are TRBV4-1 and TRBJ2-7; 13 bases match TRBD2. The germline V gene has CDR1 MGHRA and CDR2 YSYEKL. With 5 bases clipped from V and 3 bases from J, the junction kept 4 bases outside the gene matches. This CDR3 contains 15 residues. CDR3 in DNA: TGCGCCAGCAGCTCGGGACTAGCGGGGAACTACGAGCAGTACTTC. Translating gives CASSSGLAGNYEQYF.

This chain connects TRBV19 to TRBJ1-1, with a possible D match to TRBD1 (5 bases). Trimming removed 6 bases at V and 11 bases at J, with 22 bases between. The CDR3 contains 14 residues. From germline, CDR1 is LNHDA and CDR2 SQIVND (reference sequence). CDR3: CASSDRPDQGDAFF. Here the CDR3 DNA reads TGTGCCAGTAGCGACCGGCCCGATCAGGGAGATGCTTTCTTT.

The chain employs TRBV9 and TRBJ2-2; 7 bases fit TRBD2. Trimming cost V 4 bases and J 0 bases; bases outside gene matches: 6. Looked up from germline, CDR1 is SGDLS and CDR2 is YYNGEE. CDR3 size: 16 residues. The chain's CDR3 is CASSLRLAANTGELFF. The CDR3 nucleotides read TGTGCCAGCAGCCTGCGGCTAGCGGCGAACACCGGGGAGCTGTTTTTT.

The CDR3 loop is CASSLEGSPSYEQYF. The CDR3 bases are TGCGCCAGCAGCTTGGAAGGATCCCCCTCGTACGAGCAGTACTTC. The chain employs TRBV5-1 and TRBJ2-7; D remains ambiguous. Trimming pared 0 bases from V and 4 bases from J, leaving 14 bases between. This CDR3 has 15 residues. Germline lookup yields CDR1 SGHRS and CDR2 YFSETQ.

This clone was observed a few times. The genes are TRBV15 and TRBJ2-5; no reliable D call. The CDR3 length is 12 residues. V gave up 0 bases and J gave up 5 bases, with 4 bases separating them. Germline V lookup: CDR1 LNHNV, CDR2 YYDKDF (reference sequence). DNA for the CDR3: TGTGCCACCAGCAGAGACGAGGAGACCCAGTACTTC. Protein sequence: CATSRDEETQYF.

The chain carries TRBV6-6 and TRBJ1-1; no clear D. Per germline, CDR1 MNHNY and CDR2 SVGAGI (reference sequence). The V end lost 0 bases, the J end lost 10 bases, and 9 bases lay between the germline ends. This CDR3 is 12 amino acids long. CDR3 sequence (DNA): TGTGCCAGCAGTTACTCTCGGGAGTCAGCTTTCTTT. Translation: CASSYSRESAFF.